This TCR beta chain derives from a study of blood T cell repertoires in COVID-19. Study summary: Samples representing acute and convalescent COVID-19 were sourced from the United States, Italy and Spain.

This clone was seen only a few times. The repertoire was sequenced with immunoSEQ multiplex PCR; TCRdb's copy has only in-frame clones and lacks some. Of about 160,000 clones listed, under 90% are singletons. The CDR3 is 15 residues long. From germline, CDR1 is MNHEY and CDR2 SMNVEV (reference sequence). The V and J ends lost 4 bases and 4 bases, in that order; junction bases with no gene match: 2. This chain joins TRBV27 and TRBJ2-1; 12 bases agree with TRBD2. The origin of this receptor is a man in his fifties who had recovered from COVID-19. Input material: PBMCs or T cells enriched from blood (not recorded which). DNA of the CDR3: TGTGCCAGCAGTTCCGGGACTAGCGGGTACAATGAGCAGTTCTTC. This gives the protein CASSSGTSGYNEQFF.